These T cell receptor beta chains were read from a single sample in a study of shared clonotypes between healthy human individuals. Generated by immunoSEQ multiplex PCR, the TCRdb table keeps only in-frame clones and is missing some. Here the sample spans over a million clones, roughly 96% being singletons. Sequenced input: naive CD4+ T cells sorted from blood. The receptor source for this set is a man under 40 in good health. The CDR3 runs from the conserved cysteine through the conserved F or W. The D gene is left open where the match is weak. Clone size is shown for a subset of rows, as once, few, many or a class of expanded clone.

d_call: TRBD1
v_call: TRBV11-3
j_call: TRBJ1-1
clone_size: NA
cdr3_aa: CASSPGQGGHTEAFF
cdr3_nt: TGTGCCAGCAGCCCAGGACAGGGAGGGCACACTGAAGCTTTCTTT

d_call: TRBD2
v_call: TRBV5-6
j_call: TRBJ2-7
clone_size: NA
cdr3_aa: CASSQGLGAYEQYF
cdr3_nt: TGTGCCAGCAGCCAAGGACTAGGCGCTTACGAGCAGTACTTC

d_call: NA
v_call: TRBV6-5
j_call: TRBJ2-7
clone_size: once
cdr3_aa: CASSYVPRGSSYEQYF
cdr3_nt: TGTGCCAGCAGTTACGTCCCGCGGGGAAGCTCCTACGAGCAGTACTTC

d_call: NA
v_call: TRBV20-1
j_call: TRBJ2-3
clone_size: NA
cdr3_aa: CSAVRVNTQYF
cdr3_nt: TGCAGTGCTGTCCGTGTTAATACGCAGTATTTT

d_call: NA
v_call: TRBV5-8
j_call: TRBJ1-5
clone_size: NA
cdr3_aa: CASSLRGTNQPQHF
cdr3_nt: TGTGCCAGCAGCTTGAGGGGTACCAATCAGCCCCAGCATTTT

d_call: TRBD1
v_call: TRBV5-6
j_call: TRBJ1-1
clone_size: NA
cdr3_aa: CASSSRPGGPMNTEAFF
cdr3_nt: TGTGCCAGCAGCTCTCGACCAGGGGGGCCTATGAACACTGAAGCTTTCTTT

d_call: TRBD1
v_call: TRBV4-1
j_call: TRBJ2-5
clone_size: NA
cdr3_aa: CASSLSGQGETQYF
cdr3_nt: TGCGCCAGCAGCCTGTCGGGACAGGGTGAGACCCAGTACTTC

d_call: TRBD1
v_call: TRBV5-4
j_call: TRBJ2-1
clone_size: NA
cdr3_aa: CATGLRNRGGEQFF
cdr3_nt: TGTGCCACCGGATTGCGGAACAGGGGTGGTGAGCAGTTCTTC

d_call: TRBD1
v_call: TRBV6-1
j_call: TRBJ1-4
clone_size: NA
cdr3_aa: CASSAGTGNEKLFF
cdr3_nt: TGTGCCAGCAGCGCCGGGACAGGGAATGAAAAACTGTTTTTT

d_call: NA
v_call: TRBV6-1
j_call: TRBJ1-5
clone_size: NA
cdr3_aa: CASSETPSNQPQHF
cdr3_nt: TGTGCCAGCAGTGAAACTCCAAGCAATCAGCCCCAGCATTTT

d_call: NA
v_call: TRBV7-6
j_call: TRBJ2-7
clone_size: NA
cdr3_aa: CASSPTTGEVGEQYF
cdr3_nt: TGTGCCAGCAGCCCTACAACGGGAGAGGTGGGCGAGCAGTACTTC

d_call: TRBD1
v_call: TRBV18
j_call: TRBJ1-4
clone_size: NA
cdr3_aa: CASSGTGREKLFF
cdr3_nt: TGTGCCAGCTCCGGGACAGGGCGTGAAAAACTGTTTTTT

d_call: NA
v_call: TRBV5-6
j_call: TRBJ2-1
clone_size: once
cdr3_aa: CASSPRAGGEQFF
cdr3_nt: TGTGCCAGCAGCCCACGGGCCGGGGGTGAGCAGTTCTTC

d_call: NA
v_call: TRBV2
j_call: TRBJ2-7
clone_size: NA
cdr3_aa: CASSDQGIKEYF
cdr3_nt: TGTGCCAGCAGTGACCAGGGTATTAAGGAGTACTTC

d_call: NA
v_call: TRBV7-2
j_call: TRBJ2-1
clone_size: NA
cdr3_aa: CASSSQGDSYNEQFF
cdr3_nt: TGTGCCAGCAGCTCTCAGGGGGACTCGTACAATGAGCAGTTCTTC

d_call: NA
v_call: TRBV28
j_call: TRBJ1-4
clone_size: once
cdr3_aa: CASRPMGARNEKLFF
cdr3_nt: TGTGCCAGCAGACCTATGGGGGCGCGGAATGAAAAACTGTTTTTT

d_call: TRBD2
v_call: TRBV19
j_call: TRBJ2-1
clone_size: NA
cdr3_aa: CASTSGSLYNEQFF
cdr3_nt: TGTGCCAGTACTAGCGGGAGCCTCTACAATGAGCAGTTCTTC

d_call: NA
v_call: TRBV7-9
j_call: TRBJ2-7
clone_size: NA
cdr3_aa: CASSPSGGVRGAYEQYF
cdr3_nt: TGTGCCAGCAGCCCATCAGGAGGGGTGCGGGGAGCCTACGAGCAGTACTTC

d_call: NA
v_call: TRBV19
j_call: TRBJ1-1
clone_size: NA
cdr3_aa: CASSMAAYTEAFF
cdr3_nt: TGTGCCAGTAGTATGGCGGCGTACACTGAAGCTTTCTTT

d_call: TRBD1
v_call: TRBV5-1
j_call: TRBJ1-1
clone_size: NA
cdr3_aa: CASSLHRGNTEAFF
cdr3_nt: TGCGCCAGCAGCTTACACAGGGGGAACACTGAAGCTTTCTTT

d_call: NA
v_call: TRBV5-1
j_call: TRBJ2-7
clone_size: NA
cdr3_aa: CASSLGPGVFQHEQYF
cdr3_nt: TGCGCCAGCAGCTTGGGGCCGGGGGTTTTCCAACACGAGCAGTACTTC

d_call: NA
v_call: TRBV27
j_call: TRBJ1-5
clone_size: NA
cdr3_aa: CASSLRSGLSNQPQHF
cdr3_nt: TGTGCCAGCAGTTTAAGGAGCGGTCTTAGCAATCAGCCCCAGCATTTT

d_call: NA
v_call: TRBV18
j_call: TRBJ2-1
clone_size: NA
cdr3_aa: CASSPTGPGFF
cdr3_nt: TGTGCCAGCTCACCCACGGGCCCAGGGTTCTTC

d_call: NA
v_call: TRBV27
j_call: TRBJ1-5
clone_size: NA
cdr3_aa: CASSLRAGQPQHF
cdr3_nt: TGTGCCAGCAGTTTAAGGGCCGGTCAGCCCCAGCATTTT

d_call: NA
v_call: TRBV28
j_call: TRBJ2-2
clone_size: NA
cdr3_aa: CASSWGPNTGELFF
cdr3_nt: TGTGCCAGCAGTTGGGGACCGAACACCGGGGAGCTGTTTTTT

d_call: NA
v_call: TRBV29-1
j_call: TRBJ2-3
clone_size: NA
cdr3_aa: CSATRLGTYTDTQYF
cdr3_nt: TGCAGCGCTACTAGGCTAGGAACCTACACAGATACGCAGTATTTT

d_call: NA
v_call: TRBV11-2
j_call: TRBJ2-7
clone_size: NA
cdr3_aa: CASSLEMGSYEQYF
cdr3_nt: TGTGCCAGCAGCTTAGAAATGGGCTCCTACGAGCAGTACTTC

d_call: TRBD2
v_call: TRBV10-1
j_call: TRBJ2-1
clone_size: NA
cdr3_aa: CASSQLAGGWNEQFF
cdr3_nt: TGCGCCAGCAGTCAACTAGCGGGAGGCTGGAATGAGCAGTTCTTC

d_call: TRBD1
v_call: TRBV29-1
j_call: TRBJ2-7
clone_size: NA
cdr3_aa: CSVQNRGDRGPHSPYEQYF
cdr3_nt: TGCAGCGTTCAGAATCGGGGGGACAGGGGTCCCCACTCTCCCTACGAGCAGTACTTC

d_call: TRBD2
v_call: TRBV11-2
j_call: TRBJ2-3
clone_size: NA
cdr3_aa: CASSLASSGRARDTQYF
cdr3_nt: TGTGCCAGCAGCTTAGCCTCTAGCGGGAGGGCCAGGGATACGCAGTATTTT

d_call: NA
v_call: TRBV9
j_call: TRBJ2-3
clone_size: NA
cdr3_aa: CASSVAGYTDTQYF
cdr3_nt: TGTGCCAGCAGCGTAGCCGGCTACACAGATACGCAGTATTTT

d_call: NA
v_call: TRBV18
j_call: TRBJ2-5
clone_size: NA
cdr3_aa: CASSERQNQETQYF
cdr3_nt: TGTGCCAGCTCAGAGAGACAGAACCAAGAGACCCAGTACTTC

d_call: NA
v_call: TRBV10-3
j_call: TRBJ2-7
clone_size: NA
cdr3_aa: CAIRGPGLGEQYF
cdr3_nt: TGTGCCATCAGGGGCCCCGGGTTAGGCGAGCAGTACTTC

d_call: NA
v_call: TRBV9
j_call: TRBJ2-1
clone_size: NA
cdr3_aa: CASSVGQQNEQFF
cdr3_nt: TGTGCCAGCAGCGTAGGCCAACAGAATGAGCAGTTCTTC

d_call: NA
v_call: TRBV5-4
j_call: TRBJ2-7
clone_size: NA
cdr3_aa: CASSSRRGRGDEQYF
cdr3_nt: TGTGCCAGCAGCTCCAGGAGGGGGAGAGGGGACGAGCAGTACTTC

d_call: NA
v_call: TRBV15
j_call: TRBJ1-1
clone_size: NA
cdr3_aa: CATSRGRMNTEAFF
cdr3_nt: TGTGCCACCAGCAGAGGACGGATGAACACTGAAGCTTTCTTT

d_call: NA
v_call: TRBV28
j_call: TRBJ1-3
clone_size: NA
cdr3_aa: CASRGPNSGNTIYF
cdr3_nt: TGTGCCAGCCGGGGGCCGAACTCTGGAAACACCATATATTTT

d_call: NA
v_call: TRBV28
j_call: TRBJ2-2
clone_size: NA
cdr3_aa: CASSQRLGGELFF
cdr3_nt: TGTGCCAGCAGTCAACGACTAGGCGGGGAGCTGTTTTTT